This entry lists 30 T cell receptor beta chains sequenced from one sample in a study of OX40 agonist ivuxolimab in advanced cancers. The assay was immunoSEQ multiplex PCR, and TCRdb's table has in-frame clones only and misses some. Of several thousand clones detected, roughly 87% appear once; the ten largest clones hold 25% to 30%. Specimen: CD4+ or CD8+ T cells sorted from blood, collected in a trial of the OX40 agonist ivuxolimab. These receptors all come from an adult with an advanced solid tumor such as melanoma, head and neck, liver or kidney cancer.

This clone showed up just once. The chain recombines TRBV7-8 with TRBJ1-4; D not resolved. CDR1 is SGHVS, CDR2 FQNEAQ, per germline. Deletions cut 0 bases from V and 9 bases from J, with 20 bases between. The CDR3 runs to 17 residues. As DNA, the CDR3 is TGTGCCAGCAGCTTAGCATCCAGGTCATTAGTCGGGAAAAAACTGTTTTTT. This translates into CASSLASRSLVGKKLFF.

This chain connects TRBV7-2 to TRBJ2-3; D is unclear. The germline V and J ends were trimmed by 5 bases and 3 bases, with 12 bases remaining between them. The germline V gene encodes CDR1 SGHTA and CDR2 FQGNSA. The CDR3 extends over 14 amino acids. The CDR3: CASSALIGTDTQYF. In nucleotides, the CDR3 is TGTGCCAGCAGCGCACTCATAGGGACAGATACGCAGTATTTT.

This clone was seen just once. CDR3 sequence: CASSDKRAGMNSPLHF. CDR3 DNA: TGTGCCAGCAGTGATAAACGGGCAGGGATGAATTCACCCCTCCACTTT. The chain couples TRBV2 to TRBJ1-6; the D gene is possibly TRBD1 (5 bases). The V end lost 3 bases, the J end lost 7 bases, and 16 bases lay between the germline ends. The CDR3 sequence is 16 residues long. Germline assignment: CDR1 SNHLY and CDR2 FYNNEI.

The chain employs TRBV7-9 and TRBJ2-1; D remains unclear. Germline CDR1 reads SEHNR; CDR2 reads FQNEAQ (reference sequence). This CDR3 spans 14 amino acids. Trimming removed 4 bases at V and 7 bases at J, with 14 bases between. CDR3: CASSSTPRMNEQFF. As DNA, the CDR3 is TGTGCCAGCAGCTCAACCCCTAGGATGAATGAGCAGTTCTTC. The entire variable domain, with the rest obtained from reference TRBV7-9 and TRBJ2-1, is as follows: DTGVSQNPRHKITKRGQNVTFRCDPISEHNRLYWYRQTLGQGPEFLTYFQNEAQLEKSRLLSDRFSAERPKGSFSTLEIQRTEQGDSAMYLCASSSTPRMNEQFFGPGTRLTVL.

The chain is built from TRBV28 and TRBJ2-3; D gene ambiguous. The length of the CDR3 is 18 residues. Germline V gene sequence: CDR1 MDHEN, CDR2 SYDVKM. The V end lost 1 base, the J end lost 0 bases, and 17 bases lay between the germline ends. CDR3 residues: CASSLYQGSPFSTDTQYF. The DNA for the CDR3 is TGTGCCAGCAGTTTATATCAAGGCAGCCCCTTTAGCACAGATACGCAGTATTTT. The variable domain in full, with the rest retrieved from reference TRBV28 and TRBJ2-3, is DVKVTQSSRYLVKRTGEKVFLECVQDMDHENMFWYRQDPGLGLRLIYFSYDVKMKEKGDIPEGYSVSREKKERFSLILESASTNQTSMYLCASSLYQGSPFSTDTQYFGPGTRLTVL.

The rearrangement joins TRBV9 to TRBJ1-2; 7 nucleotides match TRBD1. V dropped 4 bases and J dropped 0; count of bases not matched to a gene: 6. The CDR3 length is 15 residues. CDR1 is SGDLS, CDR2 YYNGEE, per germline. This CDR3 is CASSPRQGTNYGYTF. The DNA for the CDR3 is TGTGCCAGCAGCCCCCGACAGGGTACTAACTATGGCTACACCTTC.

The chain recombines TRBV30 with TRBJ1-5, with D uncertain. Trimming removed 5 bases at V and 1 base at J, with 12 bases between. CDR3 length equals 14 residues. From germline, CDR1 is GTSNPN and CDR2 SVGIG (reference sequence). Written as DNA, the CDR3 is TGTGCCTGGGGGCTAGGTCAGAGCAATCAGCCCCAGCATTTT. It is translated as CAWGLGQSNQPQHF.

V is TRBV2 and J is TRBJ2-7; the D gene is possibly TRBD1 (6 bases). With 2 bases removed from V and 2 bases from J, the gap between germline ends came to 13 bases. This CDR3 comprises 15 residues. The germline V gene has CDR1 SNHLY and CDR2 FYNNEI. CDR3 in amino acids: CASSESEGVTYEQYF. The CDR3 nucleotides read TGTGCCAGCAGTGAAAGCGAGGGGGTAACCTACGAGCAGTACTTC.

This clone has only one observation. The J gene is TRBJ2-1, the V gene TRBV4-1; no clear D. In germline, CDR1 is MGHRA, CDR2 YSYEKL. The V end was cut by 0 bases, the J end by 5 bases, with 11 bases between. The CDR3 length is 15 residues. The CDR3 protein is CASSQERPSNNEQFF. As DNA, the CDR3 is TGCGCCAGCAGCCAAGAAAGGCCTAGTAACAATGAGCAGTTCTTC.

The J gene is TRBJ2-2, the V gene TRBV27; D might be TRBD1 (6 bases). The CDR3 runs 14 residues. The germline V gene encodes CDR1 MNHEY and CDR2 SMNVEV (reference sequence). Trimming left V 5 bases short and J 7 bases short, with 14 bases between. The CDR3 DNA is TGTGCCAGCAGTATCACAGGGCTTCACGGGGAGCTGTTTTTT. Its protein is CASSITGLHGELFF.

The chain recombines TRBV7-8 with TRBJ2-7; 7 bases map to TRBD2. V was pared by 1 base and J by 3 bases, with 9 bases of the junction left unmatched. CDR1 SGHVS and CDR2 FQNEAQ come from the germline V gene. This CDR3 comprises 16 residues. The DNA for the CDR3 is TGTGCCAGCAGCTTAGTGGGGAGCGGGACCCTCTACGAGCAGTACTTC. Protein product: CASSLVGSGTLYEQYF.

The CDR3 bases are TGTGCCAGCAGCTCCACCGCGGAACTCCCCGATACGCAGTATTTT. As protein: CASSSTAELPDTQYF. The rearrangement links TRBV7-9 to TRBJ2-3; D unresolved. V shed 4 bases and J shed 6 bases, with 17 bases lying between them. This CDR3 is 15 amino acids long. CDR1 SEHNR and CDR2 FQNEAQ come from the germline V gene (reference sequence).

The V gene is TRBV5-1, the J gene TRBJ2-5; D uncertain. Germline-derived CDR1 and CDR2 are SGHRS and YFSETQ. The CDR3 consists of 15 residues. V shed 0 bases and J shed 5 bases, with 14 bases lying between them. CDR3 loop: CASSLAEGGPETQYF. The CDR3 DNA reads as TGCGCCAGCAGCTTGGCGGAAGGTGGGCCGGAGACCCAGTACTTC. Full variable domain (outside the CDR3, taken from reference TRBV5-1 and TRBJ2-5): KAGVTQTPRYLIKTRGQQVTLSCSPISGHRSVSWYQQTPGQGLQFLFEYFSETQRNKGNFPGRFSGRQFSNSRSEMNVSTLELGDSALYLCASSLAEGGPETQYFGPGTRLLVL.

V gene TRBV11-2 combines with J gene TRBJ2-7; TRBD1 matches 9 bases. V lost 1 base, J lost 4 bases, and 2 bases stayed unmatched. Germline V gene data show CDR1 as SGHAT and CDR2 as FQNNGV. This CDR3 comprises 14 residues. Here the CDR3 reads CASSLGDRVYEQYF. The CDR3 DNA sequence: TGTGCCAGCAGCTTAGGGGACAGGGTTTACGAGCAGTACTTC. The variable domain in full, completed from reference TRBV11-2 and TRBJ2-7, reads EAGVAQSPRYKIIEKRQSVAFWCNPISGHATLYWYQQILGQGPKLLIQFQNNGVVDDSQLPKDRFSAERLKGVDSTLKIQPAKLEDSAVYLCASSLGDRVYEQYFGPGTRLTVT.

The chain is built from TRBV18 and TRBJ2-7; D is ambiguous. V was trimmed by 0 bases and J by 4 bases, leaving 7 bases between them. Germline loops: CDR1 KGHSH, CDR2 LQKENI. This CDR3 is built from 13 residues. For the CDR3, the DNA is TGTGCCAGCTCACCACCGGACGGGTACGAGCAGTACTTC. Residues: CASSPPDGYEQYF.

The chain has TRBV6-5 and TRBJ2-2, with D unresolved. Trimming removed 6 bases at V and 4 bases at J, with 9 bases between. The CDR3 loop spans 13 amino acids. The germline CDR1 and CDR2 sequences are MNHEY and SVGAGI. CDR3 DNA: TGTGCCAGCAGCGACGGATTCACCGGGGAGCTGTTTTTT. Translation gives CASSDGFTGELFF.

The chain carries TRBV27 and TRBJ2-1; TRBD2 matches at 12 bases. Germline values: CDR1 MNHEY, CDR2 SMNVEV (reference sequence). CDR3 length: 15 residues. V shed 5 bases, J shed 7 bases, and the junction held 6 bases outside the gene matches. CDR3 sequence: CASSPSTSGRNEQFF. The CDR3 nucleotides read TGTGCCAGCAGTCCGTCGACTAGCGGGAGAAATGAGCAGTTCTTC.

The chain couples TRBV7-8 to TRBJ1-4; unclear D gene. V lost 6 bases and J lost 5, with 19 bases in between. The CDR3 is made up of 16 amino acids. The germline V gene has CDR1 SGHVS and CDR2 FQNEAQ. The CDR3 region has the DNA TGTGCCAGCAGTTTATTCCTCCGGGCCCCGAATGAAAAACTGTTTTTT. This gives the protein CASSLFLRAPNEKLFF. Full variable domain (outside the CDR3, taken from reference TRBV7-8 and TRBJ1-4): GAGVSQSPRYKVAKRGQDVALRCDPISGHVSLFWYQQALGQGPEFLTYFQNEAQLDKSGLPSDRFFAERPEGSVSTLKIQRTQQEDSAVYLCASSLFLRAPNEKLFFGSGTQLSVL.

This chain connects TRBV27 to TRBJ2-7; 8 bases line up with TRBD2. Germline CDR1 and CDR2: MNHEY and SMNVEV (reference sequence). The CDR3 contains 14 residues. J gave up 4 bases and V 6 bases, and 8 bases lay outside the gene matches. The CDR3 DNA is TGTGCCAGCAGCTCGGGACTAGACCTTTACGAGCAGTACTTC. This sequence encodes CASSSGLDLYEQYF.

This sequence joins TRBV6-5 and TRBJ2-7, with D perhaps matching TRBD2 (6 bases). Trimming took off 4 bases at V and 1 base at J, with 8 bases between the two ends. The CDR3 loop spans 13 amino acids. The germline CDR1 and CDR2 sequences are MNHEY and SVGAGI. For the CDR3, the DNA is TGTGCCAGCAGTTTCGGGACTTCCTACGAGCAGTACTTC. Translated: CASSFGTSYEQYF.

Concerning this clone itself: The identical CDR3 is also encoded by other nucleotide sequences in the sample. The V and J genes are TRBV6-4 and TRBJ1-1; D is ambiguous. Germline-derived CDR1 and CDR2 are MRHNA and SNTAGT. V lost 3 bases and J lost 1, with 6 bases in between. The CDR3 runs to 13 residues. The chain's CDR3 is CASSEIPNTEAFF. CDR3 sequence (DNA): TGTGCCAGCAGTGAAATTCCGAACACTGAAGCTTTCTTT.

In this sample, this clone turned up once. The chain uses TRBV10-1 and TRBJ2-5; no reliable D call. The J call may not be correct, given that the DNA end is closer to TRBJ2-7. Germline lookup yields CDR1 WNHNN and CDR2 SYGVQD (reference sequence). This CDR3 has 12 residues. The CDR3 DNA follows: TGCGCCAGCAGTGAAAGTGGCTACGAGCAGTACTTC. It encodes CASSESGYEQYF.

V is TRBV19 and J is TRBJ2-7; 7 positions match TRBD1. With V trimmed by 5 bases and J by 2 bases, 6 bases remained unmatched. Looked up from germline, CDR1 is LNHDA and CDR2 is SQIVND (reference sequence). CDR3 length equals 14 residues. The CDR3, as DNA: TGTGCCAGTAGTGTGACAGGGAGCCCCTACGAGCAGTACTTC. Its translation is CASSVTGSPYEQYF.

V and J are TRBV7-9 and TRBJ2-5; D not certain. The J call may be wrong; the DNA end is better matched by TRBJ2-7. The CDR3 runs to 14 residues. Per germline, CDR1 SEHNR and CDR2 FQNEAQ (reference sequence). The CDR3 loop reads CASSSPENRYEQYF. The CDR3 DNA reads as TGTGCCAGCAGCTCTCCAGAGAATCGCTACGAGCAGTACTTC.

This chain joins TRBV4-1 and TRBJ2-1; 8 nucleotides line up with TRBD2. V shed 4 bases, J shed 5 bases, and the junction held 16 bases outside the gene matches. The germline V gene has CDR1 MGHRA and CDR2 YSYEKL. The CDR3 runs to 18 residues. The CDR3 DNA follows: TGCGCCAGCAGCCGAGGCCCCCAGAGTAGCGGGACACACAATGAGCAGTTCTTC. It specifies CASSRGPQSSGTHNEQFF.

This sequence joins TRBV4-1 and TRBJ2-7, with 11 bases lining up with TRBD2. With 2 bases clipped from V and 6 bases from J, the junction kept 9 bases outside the gene matches. CDR3 length: 16 amino acids. In germline, CDR1 is MGHRA, CDR2 YSYEKL. The CDR3 loop reads CASSQSFGLAGSEQYF. The CDR3 bases are TGCGCCAGCAGCCAATCCTTCGGACTAGCGGGCTCCGAGCAGTACTTC.

This clone was observed a single time. The chain carries TRBV9 and TRBJ2-2; D call uncertain. The CDR3 covers 14 residues. Germline CDR1 SGDLS, CDR2 YYNGEE. V was cut by 0 bases and J by 2 bases, with 5 bases left in between. The CDR3 DNA sequence: TGTGCCAGCAGCGTAGGACATAACACCGGGGAGCTGTTTTTT. This codes for CASSVGHNTGELFF.

This chain uses TRBV19 with TRBJ1-5; possible D gene TRBD1, 6 bases. Looked up from germline, CDR1 is LNHDA and CDR2 is SQIVND (reference sequence). This CDR3 is 14 amino acids long. Trimming cost V 5 bases and J 10 bases, with 18 bases left between them. Here the CDR3 reads CASSYRALVEPQHF. In DNA form, the CDR3 reads TGTGCCAGTAGTTACAGGGCCCTGGTGGAACCCCAGCATTTT.

The chain couples TRBV15 to TRBJ2-5; 8 nucleotides match TRBD2. After removal of 3 bases from V and 4 bases from J, the junction contained 1 base not matched to a gene. Germline CDR1 LNHNV, CDR2 YYDKDF (reference sequence). The CDR3 contains 13 residues. The CDR3 DNA reads as TGTGCCACCAGCAGCCGGGAGGGAGAGACCCAGTACTTC. This codes for CATSSREGETQYF.

The chain uses TRBV5-5 and TRBJ2-3, with D maybe TRBD2 (5 bases). Germline V gives CDR1 SGHKS, CDR2 YYEKEE (reference sequence). The ends were cut back, 0 bases at V and 2 bases at J, with 10 bases in the middle. The CDR3 covers 15 residues. This CDR3 reads CASSLGRADTDTQYF. CDR3 DNA: TGTGCCAGCAGCTTGGGGCGGGCAGACACAGATACGCAGTATTTT.